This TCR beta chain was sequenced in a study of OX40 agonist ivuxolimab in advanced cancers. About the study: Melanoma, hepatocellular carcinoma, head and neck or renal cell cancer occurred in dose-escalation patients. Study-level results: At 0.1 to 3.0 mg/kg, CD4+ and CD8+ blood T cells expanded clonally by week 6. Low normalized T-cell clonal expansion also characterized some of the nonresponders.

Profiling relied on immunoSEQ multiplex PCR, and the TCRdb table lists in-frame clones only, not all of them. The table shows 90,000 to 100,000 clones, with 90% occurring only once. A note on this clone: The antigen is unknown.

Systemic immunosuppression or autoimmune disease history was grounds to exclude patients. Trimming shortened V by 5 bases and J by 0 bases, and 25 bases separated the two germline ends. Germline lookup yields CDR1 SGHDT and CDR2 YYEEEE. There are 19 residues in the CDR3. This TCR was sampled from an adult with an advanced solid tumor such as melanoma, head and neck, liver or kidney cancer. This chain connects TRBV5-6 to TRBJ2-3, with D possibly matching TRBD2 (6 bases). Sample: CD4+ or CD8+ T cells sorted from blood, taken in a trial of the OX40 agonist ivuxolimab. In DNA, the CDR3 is TGTGCCAGCAGTTCAACCGGGACGCGGGGAACTCTTAGCACAGATACGCAGTATTTT. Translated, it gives CASSSTGTRGTLSTDTQYF.